This T cell receptor beta chain was identified during a study of monozygotic twins with inflammatory bowel disease. CDR3 length: 13 amino acids. CDR1 is ENHRY, CDR2 SYGVKD, per germline. Per-sample cDNA came from eight separate reactions. TCRdb reprocessed the 5' RACE reads and stores each CDR3 protein as one record, lacking DNA. The sample totals around 380,000 distinct CDR3 sequences. The chain has TRBV10-3 and TRBJ2-5; checking the TCRdb D call of TRBD1 is not possible without DNA. The source is a human donor with ulcerative colitis or Crohn's disease, or a healthy co-twin of an affected twin (not recorded which). Input material: blood. The CDR3 here is CAIGEGASETQYF.